The 29 T cell receptor beta chains below all came from one sample that was sequenced in a study of T cells in Graves' hyperthyroidism and ophthalmopathy. What was amplified from RNA transcripts were TCR beta CDR3 regions. Researchers ran a first-round RT-PCR on the TCR CDR3 using the HTBI primer set. TCRdb analysed the multiplex PCR reads with MiXCR anew, one entry per CDR3 protein. The sample holds around 700,000 distinct CDR3 sequences, around 20% seen once. Material: blood. These receptors all come from a woman in her forties or fifties with Graves' hyperthyroidism that later progressed to Graves' ophthalmopathy.

V usage is TRBV6-1 and J usage is TRBJ2-1; D ambiguous. There are 15 residues in the CDR3. The V and J ends lost 7 bases and 1 base respectively, with 14 bases between them. CDR1 is MNHNS, CDR2 SASEGT, per germline. CDR3 region: CASTHTSASYNEQFF. The DNA of the CDR3 is TGTGCCAGCACCCATACGAGTGCATCCTACAATGAGCAGTTCTTC.

This clonotype was seen at least ten times. This chain uses TRBV3-1 with TRBJ1-1, with 8 nucleotides matching TRBD1. J gave up 6 bases and V 2 bases, and 8 bases lay outside the gene matches. Germline V lookup: CDR1 LGHDT, CDR2 YNNKEL (reference sequence). The CDR3 totals 15 residues. The CDR3 spells CASSQLGQGSAEAFF. The CDR3 DNA reads as TGTGCCAGCAGCCAACTCGGACAGGGTAGCGCTGAAGCTTTCTTT.

This clonotype appeared a few times. The rearrangement uses TRBV2 and TRBJ2-3, with 7 bases matching TRBD1. The CDR3 contains 15 residues. CDR1 is SNHLY and CDR2 is FYNNEI in the germline V gene. The V and J ends lost 7 bases and 4 bases, in that order; junction bases with no gene match: 11. CDR3: CASTPPTGTADTQYF. The CDR3 DNA reads as TGTGCCAGCACTCCCCCGACAGGGACGGCAGATACGCAGTATTTT.

V usage is TRBV20-1 and J usage is TRBJ2-7; perhaps TRBD2 as D (6 bases). V was clipped by 5 bases and J by 2 bases, with 16 bases between them. This CDR3 contains 14 residues. The germline V gene encodes CDR1 DFQATT and CDR2 SNEGSKA (reference sequence). This chain's CDR3 is CSAAPRAGTYEQYF. CDR3 DNA: TGCAGTGCTGCCCCTAGGGCGGGGACCTACGAGCAGTACTTC.

This clonotype was counted ten times or more. The chain links TRBV5-8 to TRBJ1-1; 7 nucleotides align to TRBD1. Trimming took 1 base from V and 6 from J; bases not matched to a gene: 3. Germline assignment: CDR1 SGHTS and CDR2 YDEGEE. The CDR3 has 13 amino acids. For the CDR3, the DNA is TGTGCCAGCAGCTTGAGACAGGGCCCTGAAGCTTTCTTT. It is translated as CASSLRQGPEAFF.

This clonotype was found a few times. The junction differs from germline at one of its ends, possibly a read error. V and J are TRBV27 and TRBJ1-6, with D unclear. In germline, CDR1 is MNHEY, CDR2 SMNVEV (reference sequence). CDR3 length: 15 amino acids. The CDR3 loop reads CVSSDDGSYNSPLHF. CDR3 nucleotide sequence: TGTGTCAGCAGTGACGATGGCTCCTATAATTCACCCCTCCACTTT.

This clonotype was picked up a small number of times. The chain joins TRBV6-2 or TRBV6-3 to TRBJ2-1; 16 bases are shared with TRBD2. CDR1 is MNHEY and CDR2 is SVGEGT in the germline V gene. V trimming: 4 bases; J trimming: 6 bases; junction bases outside the gene matches: 12. The CDR3 contains 19 residues. The DNA for the CDR3 is TGTGCCAGCAGTTCCTCCGGGACTAGCGGGGGGGATTGGGGCAATGAGCAGTTCTTC. The encoded protein is CASSSSGTSGGDWGNEQFF.

This chain joins TRBV4-1 and TRBJ2-7; TRBD1 agrees at 10 bases. V dropped 6 bases and J dropped 1; count of bases not matched to a gene: 6. This CDR3 is built from 15 residues. Per germline, CDR1 MGHRA and CDR2 YSYEKL. The CDR3 is CASSHTGQGSYEQYF. The CDR3 bases are TGCGCCAGCAGTCATACGGGACAGGGGTCCTACGAGCAGTACTTC.

This clonotype was picked up many times. This sequence joins TRBV11-2 and TRBJ2-2; TRBD1 or TRBD2 may be the D gene (5 bases each). The CDR3 has 15 amino acids. The V end lost 4 bases, the J end lost 3 bases, and 12 bases lay between the germline ends. Germline V gene data show CDR1 as SGHAT and CDR2 as FQNNGV. Written as DNA, the CDR3 is TGTGCCAGCAGCTCCGGGACGGCCCACACCGGGGAGCTGTTTTTT. Translated: CASSSGTAHTGELFF.

In this sample, this clonotype turned up many times. This chain uses TRBV5-1 with TRBJ2-3; the match to TRBD1 covers 11 bases. J was trimmed by 5 bases and V by 7 bases; bases with no gene match: 6. From germline, CDR1 is SGHRS and CDR2 YFSETQ. The length of the CDR3 is 14 residues. The chain's CDR3 is CASSSGTGGDTQYF. CDR3 DNA: TGCGCCAGCTCCTCCGGGACAGGGGGAGATACGCAGTATTTT.

This clonotype appeared a few times. The gene calls are TRBV7-8 and TRBJ1-3; 9 positions agree with TRBD1. In germline, CDR1 is SGHVS, CDR2 FQNEAQ. V shed 4 bases and J 5 bases; nucleotides not matched to a gene: 15. This CDR3 spans 18 amino acids. The CDR3 bases are TGTGCCAGCAGCTGGGAACTGGGACAGGGCGCCTTGAGAAACACCATATATTTT. Protein sequence: CASSWELGQGALRNTIYF.

The chain links TRBV10-2 to TRBJ2-7, with TRBD2 identical over 8 bases. Germline V gene data show CDR1 as WSHSY and CDR2 as SAAADI. The junction had 7 bases not matched to a gene; V was cut back by 2 bases and J by 7 bases. This CDR3 has 14 amino acids. This CDR3 is CASSERGGPDEQYF. For the CDR3, the DNA is TGCGCCAGCAGTGAGCGGGGGGGGCCCGATGAGCAGTACTTC.

The V call is TRBV20-1, the J call TRBJ2-5; D gene uncertain. The CDR3 contains 15 residues. Per germline, CDR1 DFQATT and CDR2 SNEGSKA (reference sequence). Deletions cut 0 bases from V and 5 bases from J, with 16 bases between. The CDR3 sequence is CSARDRLGSRETQYF. The CDR3 DNA reads as TGCAGTGCTAGAGATAGGTTAGGCTCCCGGGAGACCCAGTACTTC.

This clonotype was picked up a small number of times. The chain joins TRBV20-1 to TRBJ2-2; 12 bases are a match to TRBD2. Germline V CDR1 and CDR2: DFQATT, SNEGSKA (reference sequence). The CDR3 loop spans 16 amino acids. CDR3 DNA sequence: TGCACCCCCGGGACTAGCGGGTCTGCGAACACCGGGGAGCTGTTTTTT. Translation: CTPGTSGSANTGELFF.

In its sample, this clonotype was seen a few times. The chain joins TRBV6-1 to TRBJ2-3; 11 bases line up with TRBD1. J lost 6 bases, V lost 1 base, and 6 bases had no gene match. This CDR3 contains 16 residues. Germline V CDR1 and CDR2: MNHNS, SASEGT. As DNA, the CDR3 is TGTGCCAGCAGTGAAGGGACAGGGGGCGGTCAGGATACGCAGTATTTT. The encoded protein is CASSEGTGGGQDTQYF.

This clonotype was observed a few times. The chain carries TRBV7-9 and TRBJ1-6; maybe TRBD1 (5 bases). CDR1 and CDR2 (germline): SEHNR, FQNEAQ (reference sequence). Trimming left V 8 bases short and J 7 bases short, with 21 bases between. The CDR3 has 16 residues. This chain's CDR3 is CASDSYEGRGNSPLHF. The DNA for the CDR3 is TGTGCCAGCGACTCCTACGAAGGGCGGGGGAATTCACCCCTCCACTTT.

This clonotype came up many times. The chain employs TRBV27 and TRBJ1-1; the match to TRBD1 covers 7 bases. CDR1 is MNHEY, CDR2 SMNVEV, per germline (reference sequence). The CDR3 totals 18 residues. V shed 5 bases, J shed 1 base, and the junction held 16 bases outside the gene matches. The CDR3 bases are TGTGCCAGCAGTGCCATGTTTGATACCGGGACAGCGAACACTGAAGCTTTCTTT. The encoded protein is CASSAMFDTGTANTEAFF.

This clonotype was observed many times. The chain recombines TRBV11-2 with TRBJ1-2, with D maybe TRBD1 (5 bases). The CDR3 spans 14 residues. The germline V gene has CDR1 SGHAT and CDR2 FQNNGV. Trimming removed 1 base from V and 7 bases from J, with 13 bases in between. Here the CDR3 reads CASSLARGGGGYTF. The CDR3 DNA reads TGTGCCAGCAGCTTAGCGCGGGGCGGCGGTGGCTACACCTTC.

The chain joins TRBV11-2 to TRBJ1-6; D is uncertain. Germline loops: CDR1 SGHAT, CDR2 FQNNGV. The germline V and J ends were trimmed by 5 bases and 4 bases, with 12 bases remaining between them. CDR3 length: 15 amino acids. The CDR3 loop reads CASSPWSLYNSPLHF. The CDR3 DNA reads TGTGCCAGCAGCCCCTGGTCGTTGTATAATTCACCCCTCCACTTT.

V and J are TRBV6-7 and TRBJ2-5, with 11 bases that match TRBD2. TRBV6-7 is designated an ORF whose function remains uncertain. The junction had 8 bases not matched to a gene; V was cut back by 0 bases and J by 2 bases. This CDR3 is built from 18 residues. The CDR3 sequence: CASSYSSALAGVQETQYF. CDR3 coding DNA: TGTGCCAGCAGTTACTCTTCAGCACTAGCGGGGGTACAAGAGACCCAGTACTTC.

This clonotype occurred many times. The J gene is TRBJ1-1, the V gene TRBV7-9; D not resolved. The germline gives CDR1 SEHNR, CDR2 FQNEAQ (reference sequence). The CDR3 sequence is 14 residues long. Trimming removed 7 bases at V and 4 bases at J, with 16 bases between. The chain's CDR3 is CASTKGRASTEAFF. CDR3 in DNA: TGTGCCAGCACCAAAGGTAGGGCCAGCACTGAAGCTTTCTTT.

This rearrangement joins TRBV6-5 to TRBJ1-4; 8 bases map to TRBD1. CDR3 length equals 15 residues. J was trimmed by 8 bases and V by 0 bases; bases with no gene match: 5. CDR1 is MNHEY and CDR2 is SVGAGI in the germline V gene. CDR3 in amino acids: CASSYSPGGREKLFF. The CDR3 coding sequence is TGTGCCAGCAGTTACTCACCAGGGGGCAGGGAAAAACTGTTTTTT.

The chain combines TRBV6-1 with TRBJ1-5; unclear D gene. V was pared by 1 base and J by 6 bases, with 4 bases between. In germline, CDR1 is MNHNS, CDR2 SASEGT. The CDR3 has 12 residues. The CDR3 sequence: CASSEGIQPQHF. The CDR3 bases are TGTGCCAGCAGTGAAGGGATTCAGCCCCAGCATTTT.

This clonotype was observed many times. This rearrangement joins TRBV6-1 to TRBJ2-2; TRBD2 might be the D (5 bases). The V gene's germline CDR1 is MNHNS and CDR2 SASEGT. The CDR3 covers 15 residues. With 4 bases removed from V and 0 bases from J, the gap between germline ends came to 9 bases. The CDR3: CASSVQTTNTGELFF. DNA for the CDR3: TGTGCCAGCAGTGTGCAGACTACGAACACCGGGGAGCTGTTTTTT.

This clonotype has at least ten counts. The V and J genes are TRBV5-1 and TRBJ2-7; D is uncertain. The CDR3 spans 15 residues. V was clipped by 4 bases and J by 0 bases, with 14 bases between them. Germline CDR1 and CDR2: SGHRS and YFSETQ. CDR3 residues: CASSPRGTVSYEQYF. For the CDR3, the DNA is TGCGCCAGCAGCCCGAGAGGAACCGTCTCCTACGAGCAGTACTTC.

This clonotype occurred many times. V is TRBV20-1 and J is TRBJ1-6; 7 positions agree with TRBD1. With 6 bases clipped from V and 8 bases from J, the junction kept 7 bases outside the gene matches. The CDR3 loop spans 13 amino acids. CDR1 is DFQATT and CDR2 is SNEGSKA in the germline V gene (reference sequence). Written as DNA, the CDR3 is TGCAGTGCCGAGAGGGGGCCAGATTCACCCCTCCACTTT. Translated, it gives CSAERGPDSPLHF.

This clonotype was picked up many times. The rearrangement links TRBV7-9 to TRBJ2-5; the D gene is possibly TRBD2 (5 bases). V was clipped by 2 bases and J by 7 bases, with 8 bases between them. CDR3 length equals 12 residues. Germline CDR1 SEHNR, CDR2 FQNEAQ (reference sequence). CDR3 bases: TGTGCCAGCAGCTTAAGCGGTGCGACCCAGTACTTC. It specifies CASSLSGATQYF.

This clonotype was counted only a few times. The CDR3 DNA reads TGTGCCAGTAGTATAGAAACAGGGGGGAACACCGGGGAGCTGTTTTTT. As protein: CASSIETGGNTGELFF. The chain uses TRBV19 and TRBJ2-2; the match to TRBD1 covers 8 bases. Trimming took 0 bases from V and 1 from J; bases not matched to a gene: 1. The CDR3 is 16 residues long. The germline V gene encodes CDR1 LNHDA and CDR2 SQIVND (reference sequence).

This clonotype was seen a handful of times. The chain couples TRBV5-1 to TRBJ2-3, with 9 bases aligning to TRBD1. The junction had 5 bases not matched to a gene; V was cut back by 4 bases and J by 2 bases. There are 15 residues in the CDR3. Germline V gene data show CDR1 as SGHRS and CDR2 as YFSETQ. The CDR3 DNA follows: TGCGCCAGCAGCGCCGGGACAGGGTTCACAGATACGCAGTATTTT. Protein: CASSAGTGFTDTQYF. Complete variable domain (other parts from reference TRBV5-1 and TRBJ2-3): KAGVTQTPRYLIKTRGQQVTLSCSPISGHRSVSWYQQTPGQGLQFLFEYFSETQRNKGNFPGRFSGRQFSNSRSEMNVSTLELGDSALYLCASSAGTGFTDTQYFGPGTRLTVL.